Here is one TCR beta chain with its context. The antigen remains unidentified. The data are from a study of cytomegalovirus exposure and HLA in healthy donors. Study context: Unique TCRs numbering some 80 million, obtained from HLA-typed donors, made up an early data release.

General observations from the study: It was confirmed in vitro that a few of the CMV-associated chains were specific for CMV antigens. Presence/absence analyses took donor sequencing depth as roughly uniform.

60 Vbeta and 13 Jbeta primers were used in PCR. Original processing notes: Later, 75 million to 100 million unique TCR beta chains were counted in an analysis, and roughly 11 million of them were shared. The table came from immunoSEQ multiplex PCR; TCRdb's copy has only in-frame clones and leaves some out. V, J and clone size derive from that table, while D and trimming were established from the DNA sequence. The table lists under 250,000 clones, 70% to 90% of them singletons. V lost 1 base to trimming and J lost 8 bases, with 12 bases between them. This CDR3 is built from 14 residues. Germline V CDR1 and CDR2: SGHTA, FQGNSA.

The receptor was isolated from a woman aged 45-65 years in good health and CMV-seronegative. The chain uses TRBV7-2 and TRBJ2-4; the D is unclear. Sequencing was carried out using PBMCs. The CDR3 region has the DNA TGTGCCAGCAGCTTAGGTCCCAGGTCTGACATTCAGTACTTC. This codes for CASSLGPRSDIQYF.